The clone carrying this T cell receptor (beta chain) turned up a few times. Its antigen is still unknown. Amplification targeted TCR beta CDR3 regions from RNA transcripts. RT-PCR in the first round (using the HTBI primer set) targeted the TCR CDR3. TCRdb reprocessed the multiplex PCR reads via MiXCR and lists one record per CDR3 protein. The sample shows approximately 870,000 distinct CDR3 sequences, over 35% of them seen only once. This entry belongs to a study of T cells in Graves' hyperthyroidism and ophthalmopathy. Study conclusions and caveats: In simple terms, a model built on 13 V-J features told ophthalmopathy apart from stable hyperthyroidism.

This CDR3 has 14 residues. Germline values: CDR1 SGHKS, CDR2 YYEKEE (reference sequence). Trimming left V 6 bases short and J 1 base short, with 14 bases between. Graves' hyperthyroidism was deemed stable absent ophthalmopathy progression within 18 months. Diagnosis of hyperthyroidism was new in patients aged 18 to 65, and its duration was under 2 months. Patients showing uncontrolled infection, other autoimmune disease, pregnancy or lactation were ineligible. This TCR came from a man between 18 and 29 years old with Graves' hyperthyroidism. The material sequenced was blood. The chain is built from TRBV5-5 and TRBJ2-7, with D hard to call. CDR3 nucleotide sequence: TGTGCCAGCACCGGCCGAGACTCTTCCTACGAGCAGTACTTC. As protein: CASTGRDSSYEQYF.